This is a list of T cell receptor beta chains from one sample in a study of T cell responses to AZD1222 COVID-19 vaccine. Profiled with immunoSEQ multiplex PCR; TCRdb holds only in-frame clones, not every one. The sample gives about 110,000 clones, approximately 90% of which show up once; 5% to 5.5% is in the top ten. The sample consisted of peripheral blood, taken on day 0 of AZD1222 vaccination. The receptors here all came from an adult in good health. Each CDR3 is given with its conserved first and last residue. The order of the fields is J gene, V gene, clone size, D gene, CDR3 DNA, CDR3 protein. A D gene is named only where the DNA matches it firmly. Clone sizes are given selectively: once, few, many, or a class where the clone is expanded.

TRBJ2-4 | TRBV5-5 | NA | TRBD1 | TGTGCCAGCAGCTTGGTTCAGGGGGCCTCCAAAAACATTCAGTACTTC | CASSLVQGASKNIQYF
TRBJ2-6 | TRBV7-5 | NA | NA | TGTGTCAGAAGAAACAGACGGCGGACTACTGGGGCCAACGTCCTGACTTTC | CVRRNRRRTTGANVLTF
TRBJ2-1 | TRBV12-5 | NA | NA | TGTGCTAGTGGTTTGGGGCAGGGAACTGAGCAGTTCTTC | CASGLGQGTEQFF
TRBJ2-7 | TRBV5-1 | NA | NA | TGCGCCAGCAGCCCCAGGGACGTACCGATCTACGAGCAGTACTTC | CASSPRDVPIYEQYF
TRBJ2-2 | TRBV6-2/TRBV6-3 | NA | NA | TGTGCCAGCAGTTTAGAGTATCCCGGGGAGCTGTTTTTT | CASSLEYPGELFF
TRBJ1-1 | TRBV5-6 | NA | TRBD1 | TGTGCCAGCAGCTTGGCCTTATCTGGGGCAGGGGGAATCACTGAAGCTTTCTTT | CASSLALSGAGGITEAFF
TRBJ2-1 | TRBV4-1 | NA | TRBD2 | TGCGCCAGCAGCCAACCCCATCGGCTAGCGGGAGCCTACAATGAGCAGTTCTTC | CASSQPHRLAGAYNEQFF
TRBJ2-3 | TRBV24-1 | NA | TRBD2 | TGTGCCACCAGTGATAAGGGACTAGCGGGAAGCACAGATACGCAGTATTTT | CATSDKGLAGSTDTQYF
TRBJ1-5 | TRBV2 | NA | TRBD1 | TGTGCCAGCAGTACAGGGGGCGTTCAGCCCCAGCATTTT | CASSTGGVQPQHF
TRBJ2-7 | TRBV27 | NA | NA | TGTGCCAGCAGTTTAGATCGTGGGTGGGTAACCGAGCAGTACTTC | CASSLDRGWVTEQYF
TRBJ2-1 | TRBV9 | NA | TRBD2 | TGTGCCAGCAGCGTAACTAGCGGGGGGTACAATGAGCAGTTCTTC | CASSVTSGGYNEQFF
TRBJ1-1 | TRBV28 | NA | NA | TGTGCCAGCAGTTTCCGCCGAACTGAAGCTTTCTTT | CASSFRRTEAFF
TRBJ2-3 | TRBV7-2 | once | TRBD2 | TGTGCCAGCAGCCCCGCGGGGACTAGATACACAGATACGCAGTATTTT | CASSPAGTRYTDTQYF
TRBJ2-3 | TRBV5-4 | few | TRBD2 | TGTGCCAGCAGCTTGCCGGGGGGGAACACAGATACGCAGTATTTT | CASSLPGGNTDTQYF
TRBJ2-3 | TRBV4-1 | NA | TRBD2 | TGCGCCAGCAGCCCGCGGCGGGGGTCCTCTAGCACAGATACGCAGTATTTT | CASSPRRGSSSTDTQYF
TRBJ2-4 | TRBV2 | NA | NA | TGTGCCAGCACCAGAGGGACCCTAAGAACCAAAAACATTCAGTACTTC | CASTRGTLRTKNIQYF
TRBJ1-1 | TRBV5-8 | NA | NA | TGTGCCAGCAGCTTGGCGGAGGGGGACTGGATAATACCTGAAGCTTTCTTT | CASSLAEGDWIIPEAFF
TRBJ2-2 | TRBV4-2 | NA | TRBD2 | TGTGCCAGCAGCCAAGATCAACGGGGGGTGGGTCGGCGGACCGGGGAGCTGTTTTTT | CASSQDQRGVGRRTGELFF
TRBJ1-5 | TRBV7-9 | NA | NA | TGTGCCAGCAGCTTAGCCTCTCAGCCCCAGCATTTT | CASSLASQPQHF
TRBJ2-7 | TRBV19 | NA | NA | TGTGCCAGTAGTATTGGGTCCTACGAGCAGTACTTC | CASSIGSYEQYF
TRBJ2-1 | TRBV7-7 | NA | TRBD1 | TGTGCTAGCAGCCCCGATCTGGGACAGGAGTCCAATGAGCAGTTCTTC | CASSPDLGQESNEQFF
TRBJ1-2 | TRBV28 | NA | NA | TGTGCCAGCAGTGACAGGACCACTAACTATGGCTACACCTTC | CASSDRTTNYGYTF
TRBJ1-2 | TRBV4-1 | NA | NA | TGCGCCAGCAGCCAAGCCCCAGGAACTAACTATGGCTACACCTTC | CASSQAPGTNYGYTF
TRBJ2-7 | TRBV27 | NA | NA | TGTGCCAGCAGTTTAACGCGGTCCCGTTACGAGCAGTACTTC | CASSLTRSRYEQYF
TRBJ2-5 | TRBV6-5 | once | NA | TGTGCCAGCAGTTACCAGGGGGGCGAGACCCAGTACTTC | CASSYQGGETQYF
TRBJ1-2 | TRBV6-2/TRBV6-3 | NA | NA | TGTGCCAGCAGTTACTACGGCTATGGCTACACCTTC | CASSYYGYGYTF
TRBJ1-3 | TRBV4-1 | NA | NA | TGCGCCAGCAGCCAACCGGGCCATAGCTCTGGAAACACCATATATTTT | CASSQPGHSSGNTIYF
TRBJ2-1 | TRBV28 | NA | TRBD1 | TGTGCCAGCAGCGATCCTACAGACAGGGCCAATGAGCAGTTCTTC | CASSDPTDRANEQFF
TRBJ2-7 | TRBV24-1 | NA | NA | TGTGCCACCAGTGCGGACAGCCTCGAGGAGCAGTACTTC | CATSADSLEEQYF